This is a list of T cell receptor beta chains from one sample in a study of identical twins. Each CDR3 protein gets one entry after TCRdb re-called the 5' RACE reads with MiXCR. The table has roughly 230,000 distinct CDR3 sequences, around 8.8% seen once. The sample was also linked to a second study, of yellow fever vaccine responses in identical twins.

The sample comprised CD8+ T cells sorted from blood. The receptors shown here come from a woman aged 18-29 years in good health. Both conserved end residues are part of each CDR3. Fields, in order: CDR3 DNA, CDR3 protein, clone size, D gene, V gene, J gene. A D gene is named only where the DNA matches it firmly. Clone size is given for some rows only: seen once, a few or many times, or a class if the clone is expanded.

TGTGCCAGCAGTTACTACAGGGGAAACCCATCTAACTATGGCTACACCTTC	CASSYYRGNPSNYGYTF	-	TRBD1	TRBV6-5	TRBJ1-2
TGTGCCAGCAGTTACAGCGCAGATCCTGACACTGAAGCTTTCTTT	CASSYSADPDTEAFF	few	-	TRBV6-5	TRBJ1-1
TGCAGTGCTAGAGATTCACACCCTAGCACAGATACGCAGTATTTT	CSARDSHPSTDTQYF	-	-	TRBV20-1	TRBJ2-3
TGCAGCGTCTGTGAAATCGCTCTCACAGATACGCAGTATTTT	CSVCEIALTDTQYF	many	-	TRBV29-1	TRBJ2-3
TGTGCCAGCAGCTTGGGTTTCGGGACGGAGACCCAGTACTTC	CASSLGFGTETQYF	many	-	TRBV5-6	TRBJ2-5
TGCAGTGCTAGAGTTAGGCCTAGCGGGAGGAACGAGCAGTACTTC	CSARVRPSGRNEQYF	-	TRBD2	TRBV20-1	TRBJ2-7
TGTGCCAGCAGCCCAAACCCAGCGGGGGGGGTTAATGAGCAGTTCTTC	CASSPNPAGGVNEQFF	many	TRBD2	TRBV7-3	TRBJ2-1
TGTGCCAGCAGCCGACCGGGGGTAGGAGCCAAAAACATTCAGTACTTC	CASSRPGVGAKNIQYF	few	-	TRBV14	TRBJ2-4
TGTGCCAGCAGCTTAGCGCCGGGGGGTCGCGGCACAGATACGCAGTATTTT	CASSLAPGGRGTDTQYF	-	TRBD2	TRBV7-9	TRBJ2-3
TGTGCCAGCAGCGCGACAGGGGGCAACCCGAACTGGAGCGGGGAGCTGTTTTTT	CASSATGGNPNWSGELFF	many	TRBD1	TRBV11-1	TRBJ2-2
TGTGCCAGCAGTTACCTTCGGGACAGGGGTTTGGATGAGCAGTTCTTC	CASSYLRDRGLDEQFF	once	TRBD1	TRBV6-2/TRBV6-3	TRBJ2-1
TGTGCCAGCAGCTTACGGCTAGCGGGCCATTCATTAAGCTCCTACGAGCAGTACTTC	CASSLRLAGHSLSSYEQYF	-	TRBD2	TRBV7-8	TRBJ2-7
TGCAGCGTTGAAGGGGGCCTCAGCACAGATACGCAGTATTTT	CSVEGGLSTDTQYF	many	-	TRBV29-1	TRBJ2-3
TGTGCCAGCAGTCCAACAGGGAGCACTGAAGCTTTCTTT	CASSPTGSTEAFF	many	-	TRBV7-9	TRBJ1-1
TGTGCCAGCAGCTTGCTCGAGGGGCTGGAGCCCCAGCATTTT	CASSLLEGLEPQHF	few	-	TRBV5-5	TRBJ1-5
TGTGCCACCAGCAGTCCGGGACAGCTCTACAATGAGCAGTTCTTC	CATSSPGQLYNEQFF	many	TRBD1	TRBV15	TRBJ2-1
TGTGCCTGCAGTTTATTGCATCTGGGGGTAGCGGGAAGAGAAGAGACCCAGTACTTC	CACSLLHLGVAGREETQYF	once	TRBD2	TRBV12-3/TRBV12-4	TRBJ2-5
TGCAGTGCTAGAGATTCCCCTGAACCCCAGCATTTT	CSARDSPEPQHF	many	-	TRBV20-1	TRBJ1-5
TGTGCCAGCAGCTCGACTTTTTGGACAGGGAGGTTCACAGATACGCAGTATTTT	CASSSTFWTGRFTDTQYF	few	TRBD1	TRBV11-2	TRBJ2-3
TGTGCCAGCAGCTTTGATTTTCTAGAGCAGTTCTTC	CASSFDFLEQFF	-	-	TRBV11-2	TRBJ2-1
TGTGCCAGCAGCCCACGTGGGACTTCAGTAGCCAAAAACATTCAGTACTTC	CASSPRGTSVAKNIQYF	many	-	TRBV3-1	TRBJ2-4
TGTGCCAGCAGTTTGAACCCCCCGGTGGAGACCCAGTACTTC	CASSLNPPVETQYF	few	-	TRBV12-3/TRBV12-4	TRBJ2-5
TGTGCCAGCAGCCCGAGGGACAGCTACACCGGGGAGCTGTTTTTT	CASSPRDSYTGELFF	few	TRBD1	TRBV7-9	TRBJ2-2
TGCAGCGCCGGGACCCACGAGCAGTACTTC	CSAGTHEQYF	many	-	TRBV29-1	TRBJ2-7
TGTGCCAGCAGTTACTCCGGGACTAGCGGCTACGAGCAGTACTTC	CASSYSGTSGYEQYF	few	TRBD2	TRBV6-5	TRBJ2-7
TGTGCCAGCAGTTGGACAGGGGCCATCGCCACTGAAGCTTTCTTT	CASSWTGAIATEAFF	-	TRBD1	TRBV12-3/TRBV12-4	TRBJ1-1
TGTGCCAGCAGCTTGGTGGTCAGGCCTGAGCAGTTCTTC	CASSLVVRPEQFF	few	-	TRBV5-6	TRBJ2-1
TGCAGCGTTCCCCGGGCTAGGAGCTCCTACAATGAGCAGTTCTTC	CSVPRARSSYNEQFF	few	-	TRBV29-1	TRBJ2-1
TGTGCCAGCAGCTTAGCGCTGGGGCCGACTGAAGCTTTCTTT	CASSLALGPTEAFF	many	-	TRBV7-8	TRBJ1-1
TGTGCCAGCAGCGTAGAGGACAGGGACAACTATGGCTACACCTTC	CASSVEDRDNYGYTF	-	TRBD1	TRBV9	TRBJ1-2
TGTGCCAGCAGCCAACCCCTCCTGACAGTCGGGTACGGGGAGCTGTTTTTT	CASSQPLLTVGYGELFF	-	-	TRBV4-2	TRBJ2-2